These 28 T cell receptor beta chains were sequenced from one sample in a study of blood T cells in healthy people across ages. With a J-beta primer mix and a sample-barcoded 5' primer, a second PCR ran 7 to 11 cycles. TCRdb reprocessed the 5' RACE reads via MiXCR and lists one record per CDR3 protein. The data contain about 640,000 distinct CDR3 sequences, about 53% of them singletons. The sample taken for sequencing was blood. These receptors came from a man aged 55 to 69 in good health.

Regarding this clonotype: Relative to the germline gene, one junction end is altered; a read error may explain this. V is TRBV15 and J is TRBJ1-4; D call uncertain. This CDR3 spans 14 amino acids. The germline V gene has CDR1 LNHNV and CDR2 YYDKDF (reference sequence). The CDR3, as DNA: TGTGCCACCAGTCGTCAGCTCACTAATGAAAAGCTGTTTTTT. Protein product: CATSRQLTNEKLFF.

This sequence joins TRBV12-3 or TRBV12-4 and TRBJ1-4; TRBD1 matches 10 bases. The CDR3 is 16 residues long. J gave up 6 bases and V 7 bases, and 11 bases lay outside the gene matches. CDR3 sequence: CASTTYDDRGHEKLFF. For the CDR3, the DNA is TGTGCCAGCACCACCTACGACGACAGGGGGCATGAAAAACTGTTTTTT.

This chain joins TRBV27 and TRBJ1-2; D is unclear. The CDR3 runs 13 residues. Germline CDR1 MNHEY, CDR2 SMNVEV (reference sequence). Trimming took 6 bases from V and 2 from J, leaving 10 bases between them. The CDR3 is CASSHDINYGYTF. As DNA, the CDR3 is TGTGCCAGCAGCCATGACATAAACTATGGCTACACCTTC.

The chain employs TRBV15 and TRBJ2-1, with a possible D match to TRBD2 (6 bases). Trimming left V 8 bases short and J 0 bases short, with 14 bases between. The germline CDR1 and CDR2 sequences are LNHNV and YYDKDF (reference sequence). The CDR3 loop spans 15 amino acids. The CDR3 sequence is CATQRRGGSYNEQFF. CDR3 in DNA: TGTGCCACCCAACGGAGGGGAGGCTCCTACAATGAGCAGTTCTTC.

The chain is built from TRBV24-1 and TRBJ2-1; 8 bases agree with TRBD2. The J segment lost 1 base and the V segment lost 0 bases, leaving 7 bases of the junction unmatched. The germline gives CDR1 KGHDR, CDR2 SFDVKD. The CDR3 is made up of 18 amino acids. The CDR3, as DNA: TGTGCCACCAGTGATTTGCGAAGTAGCGGGGCATCCTACAATGAGCAGTTCTTC. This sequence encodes CATSDLRSSGASYNEQFF.

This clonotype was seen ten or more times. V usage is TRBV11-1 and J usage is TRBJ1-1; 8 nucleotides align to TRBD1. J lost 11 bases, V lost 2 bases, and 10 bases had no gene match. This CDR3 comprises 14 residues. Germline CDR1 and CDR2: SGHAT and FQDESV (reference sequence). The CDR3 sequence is CASSLSPGQGRAFF. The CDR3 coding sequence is TGTGCCAGCAGCTTAAGCCCCGGACAGGGTCGGGCTTTCTTT.

The CDR3: CASSLVQGWGEQYF. The CDR3 DNA is TGTGCCAGCAGTTTAGTTCAAGGTTGGGGCGAGCAGTACTTC. This sequence joins TRBV28 and TRBJ2-7, with no clear D. The CDR3 spans 14 residues. CDR1 is MDHEN, CDR2 SYDVKM, per germline. With 2 bases removed from V and 6 bases from J, the gap between germline ends came to 14 bases. The whole variable domain, filled in from reference TRBV28 and TRBJ2-7, reads DVKVTQSSRYLVKRTGEKVFLECVQDMDHENMFWYRQDPGLGLRLIYFSYDVKMKEKGDIPEGYSVSREKKERFSLILESASTNQTSMYLCASSLVQGWGEQYFGPGTRLTVT.

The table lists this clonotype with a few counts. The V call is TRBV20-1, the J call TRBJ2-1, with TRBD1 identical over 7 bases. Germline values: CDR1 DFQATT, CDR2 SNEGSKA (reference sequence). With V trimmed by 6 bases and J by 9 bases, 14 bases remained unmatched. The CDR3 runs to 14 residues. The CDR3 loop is CSAHDRVRSSEQFF. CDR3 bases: TGCAGTGCCCACGACAGGGTTCGATCAAGTGAGCAGTTCTTC.

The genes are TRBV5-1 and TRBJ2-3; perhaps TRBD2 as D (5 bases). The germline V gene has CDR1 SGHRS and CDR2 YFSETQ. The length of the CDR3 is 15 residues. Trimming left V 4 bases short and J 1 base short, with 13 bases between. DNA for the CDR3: TGCGCCAGCAGCCGACGGGCGGAGGGCACAGATACGCAGTATTTT. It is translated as CASSRRAEGTDTQYF.

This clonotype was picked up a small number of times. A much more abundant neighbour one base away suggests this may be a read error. CDR3 protein: CASSVGGSGDVQYF. CDR3 sequence (DNA): TGTGCCAGCAGTGTTGGGGGGAGCGGAGATGTGCAGTATTTT. The V and J genes are TRBV12-3 or TRBV12-4 and TRBJ2-3, with a weak D call TRBD2 (6 bases). This CDR3 is built from 14 residues. Trimming removed 5 bases from V and 11 bases from J, with 20 bases in between.

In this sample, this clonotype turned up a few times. The CDR3 loop reads CASSLEVSGGYNEQFF. The DNA of the CDR3 is TGTGCCAGCAGCTTAGAGGTTAGCGGGGGTTACAATGAGCAGTTCTTC. The chain joins TRBV7-2 to TRBJ2-1; 9 bases match TRBD2. This CDR3 comprises 16 residues. Germline V gene sequence: CDR1 SGHTA, CDR2 FQGNSA. The junction had 5 bases not matched to a gene; V was cut back by 1 base and J by 4 bases.

CDR3 nucleotides: TGTGCCAGCAGCACCGTTGGGACAGGCCTCTATGGCTACACCTTC. This sequence encodes CASSTVGTGLYGYTF. V gene TRBV7-9 combines with J gene TRBJ1-2; 8 positions match TRBD1. Per germline, CDR1 SEHNR and CDR2 FQNEAQ (reference sequence). The V and J ends lost 5 bases and 4 bases, in that order; junction bases with no gene match: 9. There are 15 residues in the CDR3.

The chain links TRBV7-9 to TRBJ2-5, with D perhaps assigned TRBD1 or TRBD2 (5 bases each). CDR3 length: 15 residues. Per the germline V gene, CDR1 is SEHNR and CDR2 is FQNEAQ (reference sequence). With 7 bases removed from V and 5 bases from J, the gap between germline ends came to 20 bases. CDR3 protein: CASTGTDSGWETQYF. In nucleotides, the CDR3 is TGTGCCAGCACCGGGACCGACTCTGGGTGGGAGACCCAGTACTTC.

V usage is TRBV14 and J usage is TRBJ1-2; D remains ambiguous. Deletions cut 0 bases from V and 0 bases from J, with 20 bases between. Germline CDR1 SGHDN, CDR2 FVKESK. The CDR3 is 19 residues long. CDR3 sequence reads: CASSQDKTTLATSNYGYTF. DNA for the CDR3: TGTGCCAGCAGCCAAGATAAGACTACTTTGGCTACCTCTAACTATGGCTACACCTTC.

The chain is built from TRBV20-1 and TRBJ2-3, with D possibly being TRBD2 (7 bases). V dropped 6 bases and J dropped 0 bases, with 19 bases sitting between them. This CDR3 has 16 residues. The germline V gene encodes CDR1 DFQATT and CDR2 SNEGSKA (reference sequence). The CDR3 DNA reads TGCAGTGCCACCTCAATGAGGGGGGGAAGCACAGATACGCAGTATTTT. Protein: CSATSMRGGSTDTQYF.

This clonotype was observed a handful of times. The CDR3 bases are TGTGCCAGCAGTTACTTGGGAGGGAAAGCTAACTATGGCTACACCTTC. Its protein product is CASSYLGGKANYGYTF. This chain connects TRBV6-5 to TRBJ1-2; D not certain. V was trimmed by 1 base and J by 0 bases, leaving 12 bases between them. Germline V gene sequence: CDR1 MNHEY, CDR2 SVGAGI. CDR3 size: 16 residues.

CDR3 DNA sequence: TGCGCCAGCAGCCAAGCCTCCCTTCGGGCACAGAACAATGAGCAGTTCTTC. Translation gives CASSQASLRAQNNEQFF. The chain couples TRBV4-1 to TRBJ2-1; D is uncertain. V lost 1 base and J lost 5, with 18 bases in between. Looked up from germline, CDR1 is MGHRA and CDR2 is YSYEKL. The CDR3 length is 17 residues.

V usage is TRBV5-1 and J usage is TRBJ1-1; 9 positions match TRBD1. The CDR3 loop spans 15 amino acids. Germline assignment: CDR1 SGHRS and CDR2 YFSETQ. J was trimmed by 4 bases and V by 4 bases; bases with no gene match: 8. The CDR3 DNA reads TGCGCCAGCAGCCAACAGGGGGCTGATGTCACTGAAGCTTTCTTT. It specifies CASSQQGADVTEAFF. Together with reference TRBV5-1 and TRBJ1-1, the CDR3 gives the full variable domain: KAGVTQTPRYLIKTRGQQVTLSCSPISGHRSVSWYQQTPGQGLQFLFEYFSETQRNKGNFPGRFSGRQFSNSRSEMNVSTLELGDSALYLCASSQQGADVTEAFFGQGTRLTVV.

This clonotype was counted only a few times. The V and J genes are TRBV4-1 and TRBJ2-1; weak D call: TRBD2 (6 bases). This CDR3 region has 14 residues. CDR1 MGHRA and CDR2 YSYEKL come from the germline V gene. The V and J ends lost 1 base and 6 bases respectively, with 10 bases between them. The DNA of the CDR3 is TGCGCCAGCAGCCAAGTCCATAGCGGCAATGAGCAGTTCTTC. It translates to CASSQVHSGNEQFF.

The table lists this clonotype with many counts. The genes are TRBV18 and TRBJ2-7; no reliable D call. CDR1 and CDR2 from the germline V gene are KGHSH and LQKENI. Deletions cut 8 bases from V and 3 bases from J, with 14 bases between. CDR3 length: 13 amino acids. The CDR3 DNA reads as TGTGCCAGCAGTCCCCCGACTGGCTACGAGCAGTACTTC. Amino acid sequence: CASSPPTGYEQYF. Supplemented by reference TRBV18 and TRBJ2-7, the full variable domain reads NAGVMQNPRHLVRRRGQEARLRCSPMKGHSHVYWYRQLPEEGLKFMVYLQKENIIDESGMPKERFSAEFPKEGPSILRIQQVVRGDSAAYFCASSPPTGYEQYFGPGTRLTVT.

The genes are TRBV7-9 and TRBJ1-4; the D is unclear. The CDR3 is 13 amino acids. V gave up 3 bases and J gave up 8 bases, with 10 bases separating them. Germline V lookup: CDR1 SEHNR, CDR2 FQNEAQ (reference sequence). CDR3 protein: CASSLGPLEKLFF. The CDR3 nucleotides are TGTGCCAGCAGCTTGGGTCCGCTCGAAAAACTGTTTTTT.

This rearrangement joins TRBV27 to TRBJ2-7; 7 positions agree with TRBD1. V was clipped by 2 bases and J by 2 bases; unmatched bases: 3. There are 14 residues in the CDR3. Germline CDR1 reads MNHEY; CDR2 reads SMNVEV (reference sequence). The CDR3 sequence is CASSLKGAPYEQYF. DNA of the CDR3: TGTGCCAGCAGTTTAAAGGGGGCCCCCTACGAGCAGTACTTC.

CDR3 loop: CASSEHGFQPQHF. As DNA, the CDR3 is TGTGCCAGCAGTGAACACGGTTTCCAGCCCCAGCATTTT. The chain uses TRBV25-1 and TRBJ1-5; D is unresolved. Trimming removed 2 bases at V and 7 bases at J, with 9 bases between. The CDR3 has 13 amino acids. Germline CDR1 and CDR2: MGHDK and SYGVNS.

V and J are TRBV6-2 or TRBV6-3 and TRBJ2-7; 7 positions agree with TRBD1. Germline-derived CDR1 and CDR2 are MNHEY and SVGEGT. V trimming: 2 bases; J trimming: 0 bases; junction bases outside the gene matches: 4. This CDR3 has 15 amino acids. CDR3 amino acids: CASSYRGLPSYEQYF. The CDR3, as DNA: TGTGCCAGCAGTTACAGGGGGCTCCCCTCCTACGAGCAGTACTTC.

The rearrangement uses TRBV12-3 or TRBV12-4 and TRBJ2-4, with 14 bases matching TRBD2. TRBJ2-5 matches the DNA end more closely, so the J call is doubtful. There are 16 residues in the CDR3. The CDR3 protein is CASSSGTSGGRETQYF. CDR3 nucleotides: TGTGCCAGCAGTTCGGGGACTAGCGGGGGCAGGGAGACCCAGTACTTC.

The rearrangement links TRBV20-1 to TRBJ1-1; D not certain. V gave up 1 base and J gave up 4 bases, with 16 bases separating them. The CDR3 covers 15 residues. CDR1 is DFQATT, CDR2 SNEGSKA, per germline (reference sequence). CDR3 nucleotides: TGCAGTGCTAGAGTCCGGATCCGAGGAGGCACTGAAGCTTTCTTT. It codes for CSARVRIRGGTEAFF.

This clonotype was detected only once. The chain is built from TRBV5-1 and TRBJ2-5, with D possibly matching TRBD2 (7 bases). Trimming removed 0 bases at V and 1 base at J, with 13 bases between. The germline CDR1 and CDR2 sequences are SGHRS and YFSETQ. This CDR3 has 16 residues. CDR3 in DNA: TGCGCCAGCAGCTTGGCGGGGGGACAAGTCCAAGAGACCCAGTACTTC. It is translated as CASSLAGGQVQETQYF.

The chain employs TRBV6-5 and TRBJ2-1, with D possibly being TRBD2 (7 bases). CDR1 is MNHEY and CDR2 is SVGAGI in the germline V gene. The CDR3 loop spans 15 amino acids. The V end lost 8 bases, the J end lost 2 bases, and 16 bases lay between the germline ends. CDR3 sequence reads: CASREGGEAYNEQFF. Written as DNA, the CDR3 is TGTGCCAGCCGCGAAGGGGGGGAAGCCTACAATGAGCAGTTCTTC.